This T cell receptor (beta chain) was recorded in a study of control samples from healthy donors and cancer patients. This clone was recorded only once. Assay: immunoSEQ multiplex PCR; the TCRdb copy retains only in-frame clones and omits some. The data contain some 170,000 clones, approximately 94% of them singletons. Sample: PBMCs. The sequence came from a man aged 55 to 70 with colorectal cancer.

Here the CDR3 reads CASSPQGAGNEQFF. As DNA, the CDR3 is TGTGCCAGCAGCCCTCAGGGGGCGGGCAATGAGCAGTTCTTC. The genes are TRBV7-9 and TRBJ2-1; 8 bases align to TRBD1. The CDR3 is made up of 14 amino acids. The germline gives CDR1 SEHNR, CDR2 FQNEAQ (reference sequence). V was pared by 5 bases and J by 6 bases, with 6 bases of the junction left unmatched.